These 15 T cell receptor beta chains share one sample of origin, sequenced in a study of blood T cell repertoires in COVID-19. Using immunoSEQ multiplex PCR, the repertoire was profiled, and TCRdb retains in-frame clones only, with some absent. In the table there are 350,000 to 450,000 clones, approximately 90% of which are singletons. The sample was PBMCs or T cells enriched from blood (not recorded which). The receptors originated from a man younger than 45 who had recovered from COVID-19.

The V gene is TRBV27, the J gene TRBJ2-5, with D perhaps matching TRBD2 (6 bases). The germline V gene encodes CDR1 MNHEY and CDR2 SMNVEV (reference sequence). The CDR3 has 13 amino acids. V dropped 8 bases and J dropped 5 bases, with 15 bases sitting between them. The CDR3 protein is CASAPGDGETQYF. The DNA for the CDR3 is TGTGCCAGCGCACCGGGAGATGGCGAGACCCAGTACTTC.

CDR3 coding DNA: TGTGCCTGGAGTGCGACAAATGAGCAGTTCTTC. It encodes CAWSATNEQFF. The V and J genes are TRBV30 and TRBJ2-1; D is undetermined. Per the germline V gene, CDR1 is GTSNPN and CDR2 is SVGIG (reference sequence). This CDR3 spans 11 amino acids. V was shortened by 1 base and J by 7 bases, with 5 bases between the two germline ends.

The rearrangement uses TRBV30 and TRBJ2-3; tentatively, D is TRBD2 (6 bases). CDR1 is GTSNPN, CDR2 SVGIG, per germline (reference sequence). The CDR3 runs to 15 residues. The ends were cut back, 0 bases at V and 3 bases at J, with 13 bases in the middle. CDR3 DNA: TGTGCCTGGAGTGTAAGCACTAGCTTAACAGATACGCAGTATTTT. Its protein is CAWSVSTSLTDTQYF. Looking up the rest from reference TRBV30 and TRBJ2-3 gives the full variable domain: SQTIHQWPATLVQPVGSPLSLECTVEGTSNPNLYWYRQAAGRGLQLLFYSVGIGQISSEVPQNLSASRPQDRQFILSSKKLLLSDSGFYLCAWSVSTSLTDTQYFGPGTRLTVL.

The CDR3 nucleotides read TGTGCCACCAGTGAACAAAAACAGGGGGCGATCACAGATACGCAGTATTTT. This codes for CATSEQKQGAITDTQYF. This chain connects TRBV24-1 to TRBJ2-3; 9 nucleotides align to TRBD1. The CDR3 loop spans 17 amino acids. In germline, CDR1 is KGHDR, CDR2 SFDVKD. The J segment lost 2 bases and the V segment lost 4 bases, leaving 9 bases of the junction unmatched.

The rearrangement joins TRBV6-5 to TRBJ2-7; D call uncertain. From germline, CDR1 is MNHEY and CDR2 SVGAGI. CDR3 size: 11 residues. Trimming took off 3 bases at V and 5 bases at J, with 5 bases between the two ends. CDR3 in DNA: TGTGCCAGCAGTTATGCAGACGAGCAGTACTTC. Its translation: CASSYADEQYF.

This clone was recorded once. The chain carries TRBV2 and TRBJ2-1, with 8 bases fitting TRBD1. CDR1 and CDR2 (germline): SNHLY, FYNNEI. The trim removed 7 bases at V and 3 bases at J, leaving 8 bases unmatched. This CDR3 has 15 residues. The CDR3 loop is CASIQPGTGYNEQFF. The CDR3 DNA reads TGTGCCAGCATCCAGCCCGGGACAGGCTACAATGAGCAGTTCTTC.

The V call is TRBV19, the J call TRBJ2-1; perhaps TRBD2 as D (6 bases). The V gene lost 5 bases and the J gene lost 2 bases, with 16 bases spanning the gap. The CDR3 length is 16 residues. In germline, CDR1 is LNHDA, CDR2 SQIVND (reference sequence). Here the CDR3 reads CASSFSGSVTYNEQFF. The CDR3 DNA reads TGTGCCAGTAGTTTTAGCGGAAGTGTGACCTACAATGAGCAGTTCTTC.

The chain is built from TRBV14 and TRBJ2-7; maybe TRBD2 (6 bases). The CDR3 runs to 15 residues. CDR1 is SGHDN and CDR2 is FVKESK in the germline V gene. The ends were cut back, 0 bases at V and 1 base at J, with 10 bases in the middle. The CDR3 is CASSQEGGTSYEQYF. The CDR3 nucleotides read TGTGCCAGCAGCCAAGAGGGCGGGACTTCCTACGAGCAGTACTTC.

In regard to this clone: At one end, the junction sequence differs from germline, possibly due to a read error. The chain uses TRBV29-1 and TRBJ1-3, with D perhaps TRBD1 (5 bases). Per the germline V gene, CDR1 is SQVTM and CDR2 is ANQGSEA. The CDR3 totals 12 residues. CDR3 amino acids: CSVEDHLGRIRF. The CDR3 nucleotides read TGCAGCGTTGAAGATCATTTGGGGCGGATCCGATTT.

The chain is built from TRBV10-3 and TRBJ2-3; 10 positions match TRBD2. This CDR3 is built from 14 residues. Per the germline V gene, CDR1 is ENHRY and CDR2 is SYGVKD. The junction had 7 bases not matched to a gene; V was cut back by 10 bases and J by 3 bases. CDR3 coding DNA: TGTGCCAGCCTAGCGGGAGCAGGGACAGATACGCAGTATTTT. It yields the protein CASLAGAGTDTQYF.

V usage is TRBV7-2 and J usage is TRBJ2-7, with 8 nucleotides matching TRBD1. J lost 4 bases, V lost 5 bases, and 13 bases had no gene match. This CDR3 is 16 amino acids long. The germline gives CDR1 SGHTA, CDR2 FQGNSA. The CDR3 is CASSNGQGKSGYEQYF. The CDR3, as DNA: TGTGCCAGCAGCAACGGACAGGGTAAATCTGGGTACGAGCAGTACTTC.

The CDR3, as DNA: TGTGCCTGGAGTGGTTCTAGCGGGAGTGGTACGCAGTATTTT. Its protein is CAWSGSSGSGTQYF. V and J are TRBV30 and TRBJ2-3, with 10 bases matching TRBD2. The trim removed 1 base at V and 8 bases at J, leaving 6 bases unmatched. Germline V gene sequence: CDR1 GTSNPN, CDR2 SVGIG (reference sequence). This CDR3 has 14 amino acids.

The chain joins TRBV10-1 to TRBJ2-1; D is perhaps TRBD2 (6 bases). CDR1 is WNHNN and CDR2 is SYGVQD in the germline V gene (reference sequence). With 7 bases removed from V and 5 bases from J, the gap between germline ends came to 21 bases. The CDR3 has 16 amino acids. CDR3 coding DNA: TGCGCCAGCACCCCGTCGGGACTTGGAGCAGACAATGAGCAGTTCTTC. Protein: CASTPSGLGADNEQFF.

The chain recombines TRBV4-1 with TRBJ1-6; D is ambiguous. The V and J ends lost 3 bases and 9 bases respectively, with 12 bases between them. The CDR3 contains 14 residues. In germline, CDR1 is MGHRA, CDR2 YSYEKL. The DNA of the CDR3 is TGCGCCAGCAGCCACGAAGGGCGGGCTTCACCCCTCCACTTT. Encoded protein: CASSHEGRASPLHF.

The J gene is TRBJ2-5, the V gene TRBV5-1; tentatively, D is TRBD2 (5 bases). The germline V and J ends were trimmed by 2 bases and 5 bases, with 19 bases remaining between them. The germline gives CDR1 SGHRS, CDR2 YFSETQ. This CDR3 has 16 amino acids. The CDR3 DNA follows: TGCGCCAGCAGCTTCCAACCCAACCCCGGCGGGGAGACCCAGTACTTC. This sequence encodes CASSFQPNPGGETQYF.